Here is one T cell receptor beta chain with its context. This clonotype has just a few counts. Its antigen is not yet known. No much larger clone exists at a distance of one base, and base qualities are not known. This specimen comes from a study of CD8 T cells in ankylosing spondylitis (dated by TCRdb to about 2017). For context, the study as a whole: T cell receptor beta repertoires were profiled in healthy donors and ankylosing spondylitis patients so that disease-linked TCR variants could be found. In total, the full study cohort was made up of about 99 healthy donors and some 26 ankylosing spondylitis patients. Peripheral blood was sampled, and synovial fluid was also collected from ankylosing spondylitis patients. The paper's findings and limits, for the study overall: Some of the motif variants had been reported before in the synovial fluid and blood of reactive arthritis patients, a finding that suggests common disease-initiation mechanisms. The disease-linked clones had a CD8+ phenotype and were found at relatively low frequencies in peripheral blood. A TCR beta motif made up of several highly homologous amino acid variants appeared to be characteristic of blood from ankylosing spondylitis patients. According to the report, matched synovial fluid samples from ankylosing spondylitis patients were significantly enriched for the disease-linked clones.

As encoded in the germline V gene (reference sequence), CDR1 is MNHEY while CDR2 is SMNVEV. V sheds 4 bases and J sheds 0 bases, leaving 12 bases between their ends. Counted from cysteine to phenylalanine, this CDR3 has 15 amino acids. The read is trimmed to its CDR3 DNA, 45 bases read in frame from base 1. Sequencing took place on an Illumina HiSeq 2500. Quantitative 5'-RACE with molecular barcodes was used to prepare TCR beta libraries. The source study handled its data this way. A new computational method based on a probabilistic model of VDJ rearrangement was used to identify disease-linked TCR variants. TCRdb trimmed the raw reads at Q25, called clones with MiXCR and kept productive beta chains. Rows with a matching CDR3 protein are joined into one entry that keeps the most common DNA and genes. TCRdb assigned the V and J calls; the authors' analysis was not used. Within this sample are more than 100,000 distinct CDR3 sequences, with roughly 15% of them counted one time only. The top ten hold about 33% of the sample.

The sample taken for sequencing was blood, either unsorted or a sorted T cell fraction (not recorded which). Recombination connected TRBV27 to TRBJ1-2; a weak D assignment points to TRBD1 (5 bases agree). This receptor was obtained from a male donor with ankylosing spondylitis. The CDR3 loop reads CASSSTGAANYGYTF. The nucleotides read TGTGCCAGCAGTTCCACAGGAGCAGCTAACTATGGCTACACCTTC.